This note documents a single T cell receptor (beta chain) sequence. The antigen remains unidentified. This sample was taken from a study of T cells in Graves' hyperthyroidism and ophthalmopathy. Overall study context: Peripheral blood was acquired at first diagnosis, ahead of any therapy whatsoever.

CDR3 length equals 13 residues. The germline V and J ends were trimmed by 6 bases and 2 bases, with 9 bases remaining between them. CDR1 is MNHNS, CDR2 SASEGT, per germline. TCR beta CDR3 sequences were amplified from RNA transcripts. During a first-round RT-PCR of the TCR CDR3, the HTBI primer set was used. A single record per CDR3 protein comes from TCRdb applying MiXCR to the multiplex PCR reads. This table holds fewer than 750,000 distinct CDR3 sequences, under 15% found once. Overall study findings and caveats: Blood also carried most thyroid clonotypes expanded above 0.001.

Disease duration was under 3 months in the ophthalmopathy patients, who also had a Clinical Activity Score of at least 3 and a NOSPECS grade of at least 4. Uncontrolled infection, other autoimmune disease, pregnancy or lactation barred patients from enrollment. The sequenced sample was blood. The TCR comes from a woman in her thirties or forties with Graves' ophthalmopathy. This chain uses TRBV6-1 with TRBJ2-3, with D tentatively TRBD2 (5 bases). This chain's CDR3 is CASRDGNTDTQYF. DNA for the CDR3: TGTGCCAGCAGGGACGGGAACACAGATACGCAGTATTTT.